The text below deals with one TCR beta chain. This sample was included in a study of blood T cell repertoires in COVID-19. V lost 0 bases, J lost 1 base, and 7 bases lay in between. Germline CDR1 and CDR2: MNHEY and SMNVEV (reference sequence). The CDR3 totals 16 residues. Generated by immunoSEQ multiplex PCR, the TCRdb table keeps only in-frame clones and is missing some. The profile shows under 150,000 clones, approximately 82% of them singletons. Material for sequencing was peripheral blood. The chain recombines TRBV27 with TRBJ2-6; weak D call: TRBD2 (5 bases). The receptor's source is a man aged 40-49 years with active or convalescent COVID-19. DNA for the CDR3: TGTGCCAGCAGTTTATCCCGGGGTTCTGGGGCCAACGTCCTGACTTTC. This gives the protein CASSLSRGSGANVLTF.